Listed below are T cell receptor beta chains from one sample, sequenced in a study of CD8 T cells in Susac syndrome. TCRdb processed the immunoSEQ multiplex PCR reads anew with MiXCR; each CDR3 protein has one entry. The sample holds 27,000 or so distinct CDR3 sequences, approximately 94% seen once. Material: CD8+ T cells from PBMCs. All receptors come from a human donor in good health. The conserved cysteine and the conserved F or W are not part of the CDR3 here.

j_call: TRBJ2-3
v_call: TRBV4-3
cdr3_length: 14
cdr3_aa: ASSQGPGEPTDTQY

j_call: TRBJ2-3
v_call: TRBV9
cdr3_length: 11
cdr3_aa: ASGVLPPDTQY

j_call: TRBJ1-2
v_call: TRBV9
cdr3_length: 9
cdr3_aa: ASSGQGLHT

j_call: TRBJ1-3
v_call: TRBV2
cdr3_length: 13
cdr3_aa: ASNLDTGSGNTIY

j_call: TRBJ2-7
v_call: TRBV27
cdr3_length: 13
cdr3_aa: ASRLRGAPAYEQY

j_call: TRBJ2-2
v_call: TRBV10-2
cdr3_length: 13
cdr3_aa: ASRTLVKDTGELF

j_call: TRBJ1-1
v_call: TRBV4-3
cdr3_length: 14
cdr3_aa: ASSQEAVRWYTEAF

j_call: TRBJ1-1
v_call: TRBV29-1
cdr3_length: 10
cdr3_aa: SVTGVGTEAF

j_call: TRBJ1-5
v_call: TRBV7-9
cdr3_length: 12
cdr3_aa: ASSPTGGNQPQH

j_call: TRBJ2-1
v_call: TRBV6-2/TRBV6-3
cdr3_length: 9
cdr3_aa: ASGGRNEQF

j_call: TRBJ1-1
v_call: TRBV19
cdr3_length: 14
cdr3_aa: ASSMAKPAVNTEAF

j_call: TRBJ1-1
v_call: TRBV4-1
cdr3_length: 14
cdr3_aa: ASSLRTGGLNTEAF

j_call: TRBJ2-2
v_call: TRBV2
cdr3_length: 10
cdr3_aa: ASSVESGELF

j_call: TRBJ2-4
v_call: TRBV7-2
cdr3_length: 14
cdr3_aa: ASSLRSSGGKNIQY

j_call: TRBJ1-1
v_call: TRBV6-1
cdr3_length: 11
cdr3_aa: ASVKTGGTEAF

j_call: TRBJ1-1
v_call: TRBV12-3/TRBV12-4
cdr3_length: 13
cdr3_aa: ASSPEINLGAEAF

j_call: TRBJ2-7
v_call: TRBV18
cdr3_length: 14
cdr3_aa: ASSPKSGTGGGEQY

j_call: TRBJ2-1
v_call: TRBV27
cdr3_length: 14
cdr3_aa: ASSFSTGGSYNEQF

j_call: TRBJ2-2
v_call: TRBV6-2/TRBV6-3
cdr3_length: 12
cdr3_aa: ASSYSSEGGELF

j_call: TRBJ1-4
v_call: TRBV9
cdr3_length: 12
cdr3_aa: ASSVGFGGQALS

j_call: TRBJ2-1
v_call: TRBV7-9
cdr3_length: 13
cdr3_aa: ASNFSDSSYNEQF

j_call: TRBJ1-2
v_call: TRBV3-1
cdr3_length: 10
cdr3_aa: ASSLGRDGYT

j_call: TRBJ2-7
v_call: TRBV6-5
cdr3_length: 13
cdr3_aa: ASSQRGPSSYEQY

j_call: TRBJ2-3
v_call: TRBV15
cdr3_length: 13
cdr3_aa: ATSRERGDSDTQY

j_call: TRBJ2-5
v_call: TRBV15
cdr3_length: 13
cdr3_aa: ATSTLGGPRGTQY

j_call: TRBJ1-1
v_call: TRBV5-1
cdr3_length: 10
cdr3_aa: ASRSGNTEAF

j_call: TRBJ1-4
v_call: TRBV5-4
cdr3_length: 16
cdr3_aa: ASSSSYTPDVTNEKLF

j_call: TRBJ2-3
v_call: TRBV7-9
cdr3_length: 13
cdr3_aa: ASSSGQDPADTQY

j_call: TRBJ2-7
v_call: TRBV12-3/TRBV12-4
cdr3_length: 7
cdr3_aa: ASGVEQY

j_call: TRBJ1-4
v_call: TRBV12-3/TRBV12-4
cdr3_length: 10
cdr3_aa: ASSLANEKLF

j_call: TRBJ1-1
v_call: TRBV6-1
cdr3_length: 14
cdr3_aa: ASRLRQGRWNTEAF

j_call: TRBJ2-1
v_call: TRBV29-1
cdr3_length: 8
cdr3_aa: SALGGEQF

j_call: TRBJ2-7
v_call: TRBV6-5
cdr3_length: 14
cdr3_aa: ASSSKAPLYSYEQY

j_call: TRBJ2-3
v_call: TRBV7-2
cdr3_length: 13
cdr3_aa: ASSSLAGTPDTQY

j_call: TRBJ1-4
v_call: TRBV7-6
cdr3_length: 14
cdr3_aa: ASSQGFGGGNEKLF

j_call: TRBJ2-7
v_call: TRBV29-1
cdr3_length: 13
cdr3_aa: SVVFRGRRAYEQY

j_call: TRBJ1-1
v_call: TRBV7-8
cdr3_length: 13
cdr3_aa: ASSLLRGENTEAF

j_call: TRBJ2-7
v_call: TRBV6-2/TRBV6-3
cdr3_length: 12
cdr3_aa: ASSTGQEIYEQY

j_call: TRBJ1-1
v_call: TRBV5-1
cdr3_length: 14
cdr3_aa: ASSLEGFFRYTEAF

j_call: TRBJ1-2
v_call: TRBV5-5
cdr3_length: 13
cdr3_aa: ASSFSSRGNYGYT

j_call: TRBJ1-5
v_call: TRBV5-5
cdr3_length: 12
cdr3_aa: ASSLVGEFQPQH

j_call: TRBJ2-1
v_call: TRBV12-3/TRBV12-4
cdr3_length: 13
cdr3_aa: ASSLVIYTGVEQF